This TCR beta chain comes out of a study of OX40 agonist ivuxolimab in advanced cancers. For the study at large: Dose-escalation cases comprised hepatocellular carcinoma, melanoma, renal cell or head and neck cancer. Partial responses were achieved by three patients, one with hepatocellular carcinoma and two with cutaneous melanoma.

Autoimmune disease history or systemic immunosuppression meant exclusion. Assay: immunoSEQ multiplex PCR; the TCRdb copy retains only in-frame clones and omits some. This sample has approximately 49,000 clones, with 85% found just once. CDR3 length: 14 residues. Between the trimmed V and J ends, which lost 1 base and 0 bases, there was a span of 4 bases. Germline assignment: CDR1 SGHTA and CDR2 FQGNSA. The sequenced sample was CD4+ or CD8+ T cells sorted from blood, obtained in a trial of the OX40 agonist ivuxolimab. The TCR comes from an adult with an advanced solid tumor such as melanoma, head and neck, liver or kidney cancer. The rearrangement links TRBV7-2 to TRBJ1-3; no firm D call. The CDR3 nucleotides are TGTGCCAGCAGCTTAGGGGGCTCTGGAAACACCATATATTTT. Its protein is CASSLGGSGNTIYF. Variable domain in full (rest from reference TRBV7-2 and TRBJ1-3): GAGVSQSPSNKVTEKGKDVELRCDPISGHTALYWYRQSLGQGLEFLIYFQGNSAPDKSGLPSDRFSAERTGGSVSTLTIQRTQQEDSAVYLCASSLGGSGNTIYFGEGSWLTVV.